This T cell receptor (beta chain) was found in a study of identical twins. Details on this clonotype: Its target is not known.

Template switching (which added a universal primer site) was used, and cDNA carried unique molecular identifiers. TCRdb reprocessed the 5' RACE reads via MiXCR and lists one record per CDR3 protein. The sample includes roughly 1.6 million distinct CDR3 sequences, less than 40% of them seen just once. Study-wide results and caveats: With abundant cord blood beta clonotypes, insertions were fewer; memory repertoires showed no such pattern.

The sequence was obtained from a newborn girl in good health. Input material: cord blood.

Here the CDR3 DNA reads TGCGCCAGCAGCTTCCCCGGGCGGCCCGAGCAGTACTTC. This codes for CASSFPGRPEQYF. The rearrangement uses TRBV5-1 and TRBJ2-7; D ambiguous. The CDR3 sequence is 13 residues long. Germline lookup yields CDR1 SGHRS and CDR2 YFSETQ. Trimming stripped 2 bases from V and 6 bases from J, with 12 bases between.